The present entry profiles one T cell receptor beta chain with its context. This sample was taken from a study of T cell clones after liver transplantation. Germline assignment: CDR1 SGHRS and CDR2 YFSETQ. V trimming: 0 bases; J trimming: 10 bases; junction bases outside the gene matches: 5. The CDR3 has 14 residues. Using immunoSEQ multiplex PCR, the repertoire was profiled, and TCRdb retains in-frame clones only, with some absent. The sample includes about 20,000 clones, about 77% of them seen just once. The specimen comprised CD8+ T cells from blood, sampled 54 months after liver transplant. This TCR derives from a human patient who received a liver transplant. Some T cells may have come from the graft donor. This rearrangement joins TRBV5-1 to TRBJ2-1; 9 bases are shared with TRBD1. This CDR3 reads CASSLGTGAREQFF. As DNA, the CDR3 is TGCGCCAGCAGCTTGGGGACAGGGGCGAGGGAGCAGTTCTTC.